This T cell receptor beta chain was found in a study of T cell responses to AZD1222 COVID-19 vaccine. Study overall: Recipients boosted at about 4 weeks or about 12 weeks are pooled.

Turning to this clone: Its antigen is unknown.

Findings and limits, study-wide: Epitopes outside B.1.351 and B.1.1.7 mutated regions reportedly drew nearly half of spike TCRs. The peak T cell response came first, and repertoires were sampled only after it. Receipt of two AZD1222 doses was followed by a rise in Spike-specific TCR breadth and depth.

The V end was cut by 7 bases, the J end by 0 bases, with 12 bases between. Germline CDR1 and CDR2: SEHNR and FQNEAQ (reference sequence). This CDR3 has 15 amino acids. Using immunoSEQ multiplex PCR, the repertoire was profiled, and TCRdb retains in-frame clones only, with some absent. Of 95,000 to 150,000 clones listed, around 91% are singletons. The rearrangement links TRBV7-9 to TRBJ2-2; the D call may be TRBD1 or TRBD2 (5 bases each). The specimen comprised peripheral blood, sampled on day 0 of AZD1222 vaccination. The TCR comes from an adult in good health. This CDR3 is CASIAWGTNTGELFF. The CDR3 DNA sequence: TGTGCCAGCATTGCCTGGGGGACGAACACCGGGGAGCTGTTTTTT.